This TCR beta chain derives from a study of control samples from healthy donors and cancer patients. Repertoires were generated with immunoSEQ multiplex PCR, while TCRdb's copy carries only in-frame clones and drops some. The data hold approximately 88,000 clones, with 90% to 95% observed a single time. This clone showed up just once. The V and J ends lost 4 bases and 7 bases respectively, with 14 bases between them. The CDR3 has 14 amino acids. Per germline, CDR1 SGHDT and CDR2 YYEEEE. Sequencing was performed on blood. The rearrangement links TRBV5-6 to TRBJ1-4; D might be TRBD1 (5 bases). The clonotype originates from a woman aged 25 to 45 in good health. Here the CDR3 DNA reads TGTGCCAGCAGCACACCGGGGAGGGGTGAAAAACTGTTTTTT. Protein: CASSTPGRGEKLFF. Full variable domain (rest looked up from reference TRBV5-6 and TRBJ1-4): DAGVTQSPTHLIKTRGQQVTLRCSPKSGHDTVSWYQQALGQGPQFIFQYYEEEERQRGNFPDRFSGHQFPNYSSELNVNALLLGDSALYLCASSTPGRGEKLFFGSGTQLSVL.